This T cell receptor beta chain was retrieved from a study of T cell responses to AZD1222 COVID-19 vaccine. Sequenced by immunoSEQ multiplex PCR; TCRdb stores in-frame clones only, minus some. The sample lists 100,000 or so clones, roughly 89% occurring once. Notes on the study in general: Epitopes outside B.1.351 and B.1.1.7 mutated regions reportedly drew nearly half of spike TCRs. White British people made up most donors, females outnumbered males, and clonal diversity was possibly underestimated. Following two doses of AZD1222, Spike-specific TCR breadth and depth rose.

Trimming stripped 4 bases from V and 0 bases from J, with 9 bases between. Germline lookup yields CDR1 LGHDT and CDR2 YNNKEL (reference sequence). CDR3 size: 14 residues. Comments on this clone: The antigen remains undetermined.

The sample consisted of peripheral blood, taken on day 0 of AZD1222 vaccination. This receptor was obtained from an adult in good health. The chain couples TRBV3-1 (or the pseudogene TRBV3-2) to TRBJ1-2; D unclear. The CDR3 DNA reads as TGTGCCAGCAGCCGGACGGTCGCTAACTATGGCTACACCTTC. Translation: CASSRTVANYGYTF.